This TCR beta chain was captured in a study of molecular identifiers for immune sequencing clone quantification. Via MiXCR, TCRdb re-called the PCR reads, giving one row per CDR3 protein. Of 40,000 or so distinct CDR3 sequences in the sample, approximately 21% were seen once. With regard to this clonotype: The antigen is undetermined.

Study-wide results and limits: Whereas clones above 20 RNA copies held under 1% of naive-cell molecules, they held over 97% of effector molecules.

The V end was cut by 4 bases, the J end by 4 bases, with 14 bases between. There are 14 residues in the CDR3. Sequencing input: naive CD8+ T cells from blood, with Jurkat cell RNA spiked in. Described subset: FACS-sorted CD8+CD4-CCR7+CD45RA+ naive T cells. V gene TRBV12-3 or TRBV12-4 combines with J gene TRBJ2-7, with D uncertain. The receptor's source is a human donor in good health. Some libraries in this study had Jurkat cell RNA spiked in. CDR3 DNA sequence: TGTGCCAGCAGTTCTACCGAGAGGCCGTACGAGCAGTACTTC. Its translation: CASSSTERPYEQYF.